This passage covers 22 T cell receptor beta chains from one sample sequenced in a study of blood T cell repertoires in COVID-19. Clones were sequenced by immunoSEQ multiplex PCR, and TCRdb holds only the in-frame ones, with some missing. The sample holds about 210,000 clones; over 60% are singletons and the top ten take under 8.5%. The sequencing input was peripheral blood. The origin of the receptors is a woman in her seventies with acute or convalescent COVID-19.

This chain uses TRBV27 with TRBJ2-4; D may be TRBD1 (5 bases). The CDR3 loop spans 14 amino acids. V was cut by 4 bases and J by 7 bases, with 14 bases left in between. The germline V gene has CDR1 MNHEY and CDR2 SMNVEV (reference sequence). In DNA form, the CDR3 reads TGTGCCAGCAGTTCCGAGACAGTGGCCAACATTCAGTACTTC. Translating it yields CASSSETVANIQYF.

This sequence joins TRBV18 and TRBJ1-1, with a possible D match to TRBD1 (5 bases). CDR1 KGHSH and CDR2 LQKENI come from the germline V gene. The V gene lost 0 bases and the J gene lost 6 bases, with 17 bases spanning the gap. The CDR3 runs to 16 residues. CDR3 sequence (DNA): TGTGCCAGCTCACCACCTCCGCGGGGGTTTGTGCCTGAAGCTTTCTTT. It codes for CASSPPPRGFVPEAFF.

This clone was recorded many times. CDR3 amino acids: CASSQTGGAHNEQFF. The CDR3, as DNA: TGCGCCAGCAGCCAGACGGGGGGGGCACACAATGAGCAGTTCTTC. The chain links TRBV4-1 to TRBJ2-1; 8 positions match TRBD2. V lost 3 bases, J lost 5 bases, and 6 bases stayed unmatched. The CDR3 runs 15 residues. The germline V gene has CDR1 MGHRA and CDR2 YSYEKL.

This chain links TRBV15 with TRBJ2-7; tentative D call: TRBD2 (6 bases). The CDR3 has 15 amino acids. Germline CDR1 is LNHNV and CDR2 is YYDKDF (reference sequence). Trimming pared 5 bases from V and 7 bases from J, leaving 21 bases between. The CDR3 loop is CATSPRSRGLGEQYF. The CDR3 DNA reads TGTGCCACCAGCCCCCGATCCCGGGGACTTGGAGAGCAGTACTTC.

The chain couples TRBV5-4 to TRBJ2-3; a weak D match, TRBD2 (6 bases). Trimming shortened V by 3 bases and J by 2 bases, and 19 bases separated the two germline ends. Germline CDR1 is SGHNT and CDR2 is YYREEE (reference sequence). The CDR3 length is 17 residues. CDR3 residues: CASSSLGTLRPTDTQYF. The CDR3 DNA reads TGTGCCAGCAGCTCTCTCGGGACTCTTAGACCCACAGATACGCAGTATTTT.

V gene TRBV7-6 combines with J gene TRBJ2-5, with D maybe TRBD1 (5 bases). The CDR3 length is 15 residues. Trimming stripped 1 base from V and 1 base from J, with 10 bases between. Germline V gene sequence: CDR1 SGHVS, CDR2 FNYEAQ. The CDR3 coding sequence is TGTGCCAGCAGCTTAGGACAGTCATTCCAAGAGACCCAGTACTTC. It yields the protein CASSLGQSFQETQYF.

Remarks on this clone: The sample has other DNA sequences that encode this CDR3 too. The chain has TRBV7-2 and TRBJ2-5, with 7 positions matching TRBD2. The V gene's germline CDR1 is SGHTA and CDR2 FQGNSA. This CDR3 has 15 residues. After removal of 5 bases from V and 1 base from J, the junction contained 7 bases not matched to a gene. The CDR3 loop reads CASSRSGGPQETQYF. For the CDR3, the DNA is TGTGCCAGCAGCAGGTCGGGGGGTCCCCAAGAGACCCAGTACTTC.

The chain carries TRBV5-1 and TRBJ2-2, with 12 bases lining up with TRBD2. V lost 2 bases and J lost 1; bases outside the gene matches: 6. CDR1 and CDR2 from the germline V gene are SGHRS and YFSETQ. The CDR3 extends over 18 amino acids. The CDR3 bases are TGCGCCAGCAGCTTTAAGACTAGCGGGGGACTGAACACCGGGGAGCTGTTTTTT. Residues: CASSFKTSGGLNTGELFF.

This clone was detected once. The CDR3 loop is CASRSPGYGYTF. In DNA, the CDR3 is TGTGCCAGCAGGAGCCCCGGGTATGGCTACACCTTC. The rearrangement links TRBV3-1 (or the pseudogene TRBV3-2) to TRBJ1-2; no clear D gene. Germline-derived CDR1 and CDR2 are LGHDT and YNNKEL (reference sequence). The CDR3 runs 12 residues. Trimming pared 6 bases from V and 5 bases from J, leaving 10 bases between.

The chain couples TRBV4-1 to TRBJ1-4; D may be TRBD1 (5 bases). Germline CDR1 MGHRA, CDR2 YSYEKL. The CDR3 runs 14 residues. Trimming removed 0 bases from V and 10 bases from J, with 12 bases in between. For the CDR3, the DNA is TGCGCCAGCAGCCAAGAAGAGTCTAGGGGAAAACTGTTTTTT. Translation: CASSQEESRGKLFF.

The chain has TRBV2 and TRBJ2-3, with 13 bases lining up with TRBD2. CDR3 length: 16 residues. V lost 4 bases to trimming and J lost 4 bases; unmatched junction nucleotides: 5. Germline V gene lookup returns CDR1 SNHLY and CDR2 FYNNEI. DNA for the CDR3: TGTGCCAGCAGTGCAGGACTAGCGGGGGACGCAGATACGCAGTATTTT. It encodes CASSAGLAGDADTQYF.

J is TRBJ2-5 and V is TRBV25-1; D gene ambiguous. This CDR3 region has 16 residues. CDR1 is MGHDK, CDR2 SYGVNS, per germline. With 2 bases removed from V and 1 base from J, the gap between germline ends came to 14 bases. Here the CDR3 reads CASSEQTHPIQETQYF. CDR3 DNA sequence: TGTGCCAGCAGTGAACAGACTCACCCCATCCAAGAGACCCAGTACTTC.

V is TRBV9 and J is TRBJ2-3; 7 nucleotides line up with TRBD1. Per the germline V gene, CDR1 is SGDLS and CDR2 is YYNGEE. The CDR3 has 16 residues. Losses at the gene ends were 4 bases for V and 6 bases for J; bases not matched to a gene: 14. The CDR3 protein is CASSLRGQLVVDTQYF. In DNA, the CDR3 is TGTGCCAGCAGCCTTAGGGGGCAATTAGTTGTGGATACGCAGTATTTT.

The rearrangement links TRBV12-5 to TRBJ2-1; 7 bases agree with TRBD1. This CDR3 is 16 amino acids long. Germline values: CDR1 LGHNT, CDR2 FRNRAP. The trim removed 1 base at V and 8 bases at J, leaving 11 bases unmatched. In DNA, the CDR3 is TGTGCTAGTGGTTTGGGGACAGGAGGATACAGGGATGAGCAGTTCTTC. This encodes CASGLGTGGYRDEQFF.

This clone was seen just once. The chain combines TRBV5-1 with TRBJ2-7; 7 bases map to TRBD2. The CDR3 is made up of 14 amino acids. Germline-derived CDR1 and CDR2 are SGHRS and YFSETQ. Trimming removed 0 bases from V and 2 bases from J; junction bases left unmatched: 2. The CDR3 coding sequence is TGCGCCAGCAGCTTGGGGACTAGGGCCTACGAGCAGTACTTC. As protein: CASSLGTRAYEQYF.

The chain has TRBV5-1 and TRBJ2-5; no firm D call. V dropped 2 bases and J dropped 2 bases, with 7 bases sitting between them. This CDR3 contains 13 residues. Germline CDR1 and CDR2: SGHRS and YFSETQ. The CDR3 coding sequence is TGCGCCAGCAGCTTCATACAGCAAGAGACCCAGTACTTC. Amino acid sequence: CASSFIQQETQYF.

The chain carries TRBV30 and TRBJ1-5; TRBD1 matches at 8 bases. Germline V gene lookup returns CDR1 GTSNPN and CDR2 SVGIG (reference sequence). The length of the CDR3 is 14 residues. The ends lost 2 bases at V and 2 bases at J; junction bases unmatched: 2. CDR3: CAWSTGGGNQPQHF. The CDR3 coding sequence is TGTGCCTGGAGTACAGGGGGGGGCAATCAGCCCCAGCATTTT.

In DNA form, the CDR3 reads TGTGCCAGCAGCCGCGACAGGGCTAATGGCTACACCTTC. This translates into CASSRDRANGYTF. This chain links TRBV7-9 with TRBJ1-2; 7 nucleotides match TRBD1. With 5 bases clipped from V and 6 bases from J, the junction kept 6 bases outside the gene matches. The CDR3 totals 13 residues. Germline CDR1 and CDR2: SEHNR and FQNEAQ (reference sequence).

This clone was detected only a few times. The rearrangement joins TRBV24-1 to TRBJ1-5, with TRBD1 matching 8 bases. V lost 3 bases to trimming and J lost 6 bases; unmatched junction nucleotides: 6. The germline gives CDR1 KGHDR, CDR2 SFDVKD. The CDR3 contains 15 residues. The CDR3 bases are TGTGCCACCAGTGATGGCCGACAGGGGATTCAGCCCCAGCATTTT. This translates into CATSDGRQGIQPQHF.

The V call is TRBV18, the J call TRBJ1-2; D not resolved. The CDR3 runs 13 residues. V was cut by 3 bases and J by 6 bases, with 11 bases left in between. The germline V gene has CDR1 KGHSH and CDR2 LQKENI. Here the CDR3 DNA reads TGTGCCAGCTCACCGGGCAGATGGGATGGCTACACCTTC. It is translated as CASSPGRWDGYTF.

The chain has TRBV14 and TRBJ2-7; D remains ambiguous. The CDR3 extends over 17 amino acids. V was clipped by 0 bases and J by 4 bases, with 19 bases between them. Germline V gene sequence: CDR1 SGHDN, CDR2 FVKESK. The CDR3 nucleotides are TGTGCCAGCAGCCAAGATGAGATTACTTCCCCCAGGTACGAGCAGTACTTC. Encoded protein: CASSQDEITSPRYEQYF.

The CDR3 spells CATSSGGSGDTQYF. The DNA for the CDR3 is TGTGCGACCTCTAGCGGGGGGTCCGGGGATACGCAGTATTTT. The chain employs TRBV19 and TRBJ2-3, with 11 bases that match TRBD2. Germline CDR1 and CDR2: LNHDA and SQIVND (reference sequence). CDR3 length: 14 amino acids.